Presented here are 3 T cell receptor beta chains from one specimen sequenced in a study of lymphopenia after photon versus proton radiotherapy (dated by TCRdb to about 2019). The library was obtained by the immunoSEQ multiplex PCR assay. The immuneACCESS repertoire file appears here via TCRdb, limited to in-frame rearrangements. These files lack a portion of the clones; in checked studies, under half of the deficit traces to unresolved V genes, and the cause of the others is not known. For this sample there are tens of thousands of clones; about four fifths appear just once. 25% to 30% of the sample is held by the ten biggest clonotypes. Sample: peripheral blood, taken from a patient treated with photon-based radiotherapy. All receptors derive from a man between 50 and 59 years old with gastric cancer.

The rearrangement joins TRBV5-1 to TRBJ1-4; D is unresolved. The germline CDR1 and CDR2 sequences are SGHRS and YFSETQ. The V end was cut by 3 bases, the J end by 2 bases, with 11 bases between. This CDR3 has 15 amino acids. This CDR3 reads CASSSEAATNEKLFF. The CDR3 bases are TGCGCCAGCAGCTCAGAGGCAGCCACTAATGAAAAACTGTTTTTT. Based on the CDR3 plus reference TRBV5-1 and TRBJ1-4, the full variable domain is KAGVTQTPRYLIKTRGQQVTLSCSPISGHRSVSWYQQTPGQGLQFLFEYFSETQRNKGNFPGRFSGRQFSNSRSEMNVSTLELGDSALYLCASSSEAATNEKLFFGSGTQLSVL.

V gene TRBV7-9 combines with J gene TRBJ2-7; 8 nucleotides align to TRBD1. The CDR3 is 15 residues long. CDR1 is SEHNR and CDR2 is FQNEAQ in the germline V gene (reference sequence). Unmatched junction bases numbered 8, after V lost 0 bases and J lost 7 bases. CDR3 nucleotide sequence: TGTGCCAGCAGCTTAGCTTCAGGGACAGGAACTGAGCAGTACTTC. This translates into CASSLASGTGTEQYF.

V usage is TRBV29-1 and J usage is TRBJ1-5; D is unclear. Germline V gene sequence: CDR1 SQVTM, CDR2 ANQGSEA. This CDR3 spans 13 amino acids. Trimming left V 0 bases short and J 0 bases short, with 3 bases between. The CDR3 sequence is CSVEEGSNQPQHF. The CDR3 nucleotides are TGCAGCGTTGAAGAGGGTAGCAATCAGCCCCAGCATTTT.